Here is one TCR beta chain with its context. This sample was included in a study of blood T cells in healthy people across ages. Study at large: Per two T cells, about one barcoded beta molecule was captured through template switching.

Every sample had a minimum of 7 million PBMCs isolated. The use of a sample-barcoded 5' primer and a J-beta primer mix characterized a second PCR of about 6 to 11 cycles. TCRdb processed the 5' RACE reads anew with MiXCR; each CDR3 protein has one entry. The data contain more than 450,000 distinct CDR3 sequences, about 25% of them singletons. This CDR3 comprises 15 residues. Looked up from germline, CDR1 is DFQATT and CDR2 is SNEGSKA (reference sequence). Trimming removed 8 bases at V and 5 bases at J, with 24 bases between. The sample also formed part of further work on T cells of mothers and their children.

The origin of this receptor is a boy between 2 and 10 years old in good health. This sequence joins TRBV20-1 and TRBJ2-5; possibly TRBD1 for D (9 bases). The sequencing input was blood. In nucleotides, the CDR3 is TGCAGTCCCAGGGACAGGGCCACGGGAGGGGAGACCCAGTACTTC. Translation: CSPRDRATGGETQYF.